The 18 T cell receptor beta chains in this list originate from one sample, sequenced in a study of T cells in Graves' hyperthyroidism and ophthalmopathy. RNA transcripts served as the template for amplifying TCR beta CDR3 regions. HTBI primers drove first-round RT-PCR of the TCR CDR3. TCRdb re-called the multiplex PCR reads through MiXCR, storing one row per CDR3 protein. The data hold fewer than 400,000 distinct CDR3 sequences, with roughly 13% observed a single time. Material: blood. The receptors come from a man aged 45-60 years with Graves' ophthalmopathy.

This clonotype was counted at least ten times. The rearrangement uses TRBV6-1 and TRBJ2-3; 12 positions match TRBD1. V lost 3 bases, J lost 5 bases, and 6 bases stayed unmatched. Germline-derived CDR1 and CDR2 are MNHNS and SASEGT. The CDR3 has 16 amino acids. CDR3 sequence reads: CASSEGTGGRVDTQYF. CDR3 DNA: TGTGCCAGCAGTGAGGGGACAGGGGGCCGAGTAGATACGCAGTATTTT.

This clonotype was counted between two and nine times. J is TRBJ2-7 and V is TRBV19; D is unresolved. Trimming pared 7 bases from V and 0 bases from J, leaving 16 bases between. This CDR3 comprises 15 residues. CDR1 and CDR2 (germline): LNHDA, SQIVND (reference sequence). The CDR3 sequence: CASITCHQASYEQYF. CDR3 DNA sequence: TGTGCCAGTATTACGTGTCACCAGGCCTCCTACGAGCAGTACTTC.

This clonotype was recorded at least ten times. The V and J genes are TRBV12-5 and TRBJ2-2; D gene uncertain. V lost 1 base and J lost 3, with 0 bases in between. The CDR3 is 12 amino acids. Germline V lookup: CDR1 LGHNT, CDR2 FRNRAP. The CDR3 DNA sequence: TGTGCTAGTGGTTTGGACACCGGGGAGCTGTTTTTT. It specifies CASGLDTGELFF.

This clonotype was found many times. The chain combines TRBV28 with TRBJ1-5; no reliable D call. The CDR3 covers 14 residues. The germline CDR1 and CDR2 sequences are MDHEN and SYDVKM. V was cut by 7 bases and J by 5 bases, with 15 bases left in between. The CDR3 DNA reads TGTGCCAGCACTGGGCCAGAAGGTTATCAGCCCCAGCATTTT. Protein sequence: CASTGPEGYQPQHF. The full variable domain, completed using reference TRBV28 and TRBJ1-5, is DVKVTQSSRYLVKRTGEKVFLECVQDMDHENMFWYRQDPGLGLRLIYFSYDVKMKEKGDIPEGYSVSREKKERFSLILESASTNQTSMYLCASTGPEGYQPQHFGDGTRLSIL.

The J gene is TRBJ2-5, the V gene TRBV2; no clear D gene. This CDR3 is 13 amino acids long. CDR1 and CDR2 from the germline V gene are SNHLY and FYNNEI. The CDR3, as DNA: TGTGTCCAAAGCGCGAGGCGACAAGAGACCCAGTACTTC. As protein: CVQSARRQETQYF.

This clonotype came up many times. The chain joins TRBV2 to TRBJ2-2; D is ambiguous. The CDR3 sequence is 14 residues long. The germline gives CDR1 SNHLY, CDR2 FYNNEI. V was pared by 4 bases and J by 6 bases, with 12 bases between. CDR3 sequence (DNA): TGTGCCAGCAGTGCAAAAGTAGTAGCCGGGGAGCTGTTTTTT. Encoded protein: CASSAKVVAGELFF.

Only a few counts were recorded for this clonotype. The J gene is TRBJ2-1, the V gene TRBV6-6; D might be TRBD2 (7 bases). Germline V CDR1 and CDR2: MNHNY, SVGAGI (reference sequence). V was trimmed by 2 bases and J by 7 bases, leaving 15 bases between them. The CDR3 has 15 amino acids. CDR3 sequence reads: CASSYDREGVNEQFF. For the CDR3, the DNA is TGTGCCAGCAGTTACGATAGGGAGGGGGTGAATGAGCAGTTCTTC.

There are many counts of this clonotype. CDR3 nucleotide sequence: TGCAGCGTTGGCGGCTTAGCTAACTATGGCTACACCTTC. It codes for CSVGGLANYGYTF. The genes are TRBV29-1 and TRBJ1-2; D unclear. The germline V gene has CDR1 SQVTM and CDR2 ANQGSEA. V was shortened by 4 bases and J by 0 bases, with 9 bases between the two germline ends. The CDR3 contains 13 residues.

Ten or more counts support this clonotype. This sequence joins TRBV6-4 and TRBJ1-1; tentative D call: TRBD1 (5 bases). The CDR3 length is 13 residues. V was shortened by 7 bases and J by 1 base, with 10 bases between the two germline ends. Germline V gene lookup returns CDR1 MRHNA and CDR2 SNTAGT. The chain's CDR3 is CASTGWGNTEAFF. In DNA form, the CDR3 reads TGTGCCAGCACAGGGTGGGGGAACACTGAAGCTTTCTTT.

This clonotype was counted ten times or more. The chain is built from TRBV5-1 and TRBJ2-1, with D tentatively TRBD2 (5 bases). Germline V gene sequence: CDR1 SGHRS, CDR2 YFSETQ. The CDR3 runs 14 residues. The V end was cut by 7 bases, the J end by 5 bases, with 16 bases between. The CDR3 DNA reads as TGCGCCAGCCGGTCGGAGGCCGCTAACAATGAGCAGTTCTTC. Its protein is CASRSEAANNEQFF.

In regard to this clonotype: A read error may explain this, as a much larger clone is one base away. No conserved phenylalanine or tryptophan ends this CDR3, so it is likely a read error. The chain uses TRBV7-8 and TRBJ2-1; D possibly corresponds to TRBD2 (6 bases). This CDR3 is built from 16 residues. Trimming took off 2 bases at V and 0 bases at J, with 11 bases between the two ends. Germline V lookup: CDR1 SGHVS, CDR2 FQNEAQ. Here the CDR3 DNA reads TGTGCCAGCAGCTTACAGGAGGGCCTCTCCTACAATGAGCAGTTCTCC. Residues: CASSLQEGLSYNEQFS.

This clonotype occurred once. This chain connects TRBV19 to TRBJ2-3; D not resolved. The CDR3 covers 16 residues. Trimming removed 3 bases from V and 6 bases from J, with 19 bases in between. Germline CDR1 reads LNHDA; CDR2 reads SQIVND (reference sequence). The CDR3 coding sequence is TGTGCCAGTAGTATTACTTCCGGCAGGCTTGAGGATACGCAGTATTTT. Protein: CASSITSGRLEDTQYF.

At least ten counts were recorded for this clonotype. This chain links TRBV5-1 with TRBJ2-7, with D uncertain. Trimming removed 0 bases at V and 1 base at J, with 8 bases between. In germline, CDR1 is SGHRS, CDR2 YFSETQ. The CDR3 consists of 14 residues. The CDR3 sequence is CASSLVVNSYEQYF. The CDR3 region has the DNA TGCGCCAGCAGCTTGGTGGTGAATTCCTACGAGCAGTACTTC.

This clonotype was seen more than once but under ten times. The V call is TRBV9, the J call TRBJ2-2, with TRBD1 matching over 11 bases. Germline V gene lookup returns CDR1 SGDLS and CDR2 YYNGEE. V lost 0 bases and J lost 4; bases outside the gene matches: 8. There are 18 residues in the CDR3. The CDR3 DNA follows: TGTGCCAGCAGCGTAGATCCTTGGACAGGGGGCTCCACCGGGGAGCTGTTTTTT. The encoded protein is CASSVDPWTGGSTGELFF.

The sample holds one count of this clonotype. A much larger clone differs by one base, so this may be a read error. The chain combines TRBV5-6 with TRBJ2-7; no reliable D call. Germline CDR1 SGHDT, CDR2 YYEEEE. There are 21 residues in the CDR3. The CDR3 protein is CASGLAFQRITPRNEAYEQYF. CDR3 sequence (DNA): TGTGCCAGCGGCTTGGCTTTTCAGCGAATCACGCCTAGGAACGAGGCCTACGAGCAGTACTTC.

In this sample, this clonotype turned up a few times. The rearrangement links TRBV9 to TRBJ2-1, with TRBD2 identical over 7 bases. Trimming cost V 0 bases and J 0 bases; bases outside gene matches: 3. CDR3 length equals 16 residues. The germline V gene encodes CDR1 SGDLS and CDR2 YYNGEE. CDR3 amino acids: CASSVGGGSSYNEQFF. The DNA of the CDR3 is TGTGCCAGCAGCGTAGGTGGCGGGAGCTCCTACAATGAGCAGTTCTTC.

This clonotype was picked up many times. This sequence joins TRBV12-3 or TRBV12-4 and TRBJ1-2, with 8 positions matching TRBD1. The CDR3 runs to 18 residues. The trim removed 5 bases at V and 1 base at J, leaving 15 bases unmatched. This CDR3 reads CASSRRGLGGANNYGYTF. The CDR3 DNA sequence: TGTGCCAGCAGTCGCAGGGGGCTAGGTGGGGCAAATAACTATGGCTACACCTTC.

This clonotype was detected many times. The CDR3 loop reads CSARDGSGNGETQYF. The DNA of the CDR3 is TGCAGTGCTAGAGATGGGTCCGGGAATGGTGAGACCCAGTACTTC. This chain connects TRBV20-1 to TRBJ2-5, with D possibly being TRBD2 (5 bases). Trimming removed 0 bases at V and 5 bases at J, with 16 bases between. Germline lookup yields CDR1 DFQATT and CDR2 SNEGSKA (reference sequence). The CDR3 contains 15 residues.